This TCR beta chain was observed in a study of a mutant IDH1 vaccine in newly diagnosed glioma. Study-level information: Standard pretreatment was either radiotherapy, temozolomide, or, for most, radiochemotherapy with temozolomide.

Deletions cut 3 bases from V and 0 bases from J, with 12 bases between. CDR1 and CDR2 from the germline V gene are SQVTM and ANQGSEA. This CDR3 is built from 14 residues. Clones were read by immunoSEQ multiplex PCR, and TCRdb kept only the in-frame ones, dropping some. The sample lists tens of thousands of clones; 80% were seen once. On this clone itself: The target antigen is unknown.

Regarding time point: week 11, during vaccination. Topical imiquimod accompanied each vaccine dose, which consisted of 300 ug of mutant IDH1 20-mer peptide. The chain links TRBV29-1 to TRBJ2-7; no clear D gene. Material: PBMCs, obtained from a glioma patient whose treatment included an IDH1 peptide vaccine. The receptor was isolated from a man in his fifties or sixties with glioma. CDR3 sequence (DNA): TGCAGCGTTGAGCGTTTTACACCCTCCTACGAGCAGTACTTC. Residues: CSVERFTPSYEQYF.